The clone carrying this T cell receptor (beta chain) was detected many times. This sample is drawn from a study of blood T cell repertoires in COVID-19. In the study overall: Acute and convalescent COVID-19 specimens originated in the United States, Italy and Spain.

TCRdb's copy holds only in-frame clones and misses some; the assay was immunoSEQ multiplex PCR. This table has some 110,000 clones, roughly 80% appearing once. V lost 2 bases and J lost 4, with 11 bases in between. The CDR3 extends over 14 amino acids. Per germline, CDR1 SEHNR and CDR2 FQNEAQ (reference sequence). The chain uses TRBV7-9 and TRBJ1-1; a possible D gene is TRBD1 (6 bases). The sequence was collected from a man aged 65 to 85 with acute or convalescent COVID-19. What was sequenced was peripheral blood. CDR3 sequence: CASSLRETGTEAFF. In DNA, the CDR3 is TGTGCCAGCAGCTTACGCGAGACAGGCACTGAAGCTTTCTTT.